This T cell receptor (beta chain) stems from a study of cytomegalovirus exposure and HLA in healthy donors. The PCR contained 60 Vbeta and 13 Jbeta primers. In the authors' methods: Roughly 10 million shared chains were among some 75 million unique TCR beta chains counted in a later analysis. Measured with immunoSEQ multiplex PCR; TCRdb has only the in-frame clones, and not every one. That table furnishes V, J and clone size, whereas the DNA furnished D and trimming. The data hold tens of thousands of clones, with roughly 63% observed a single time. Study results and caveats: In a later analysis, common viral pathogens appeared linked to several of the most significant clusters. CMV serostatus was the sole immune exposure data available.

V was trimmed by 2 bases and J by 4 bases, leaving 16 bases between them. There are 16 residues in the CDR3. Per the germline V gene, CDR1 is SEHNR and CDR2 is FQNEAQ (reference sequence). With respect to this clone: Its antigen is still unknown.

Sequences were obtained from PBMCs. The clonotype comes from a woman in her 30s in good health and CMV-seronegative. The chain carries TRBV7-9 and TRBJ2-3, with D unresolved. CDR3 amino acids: CASSLMTTLPADTQYF. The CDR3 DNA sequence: TGTGCCAGCAGCTTAATGACGACTCTACCCGCAGATACGCAGTATTTT.